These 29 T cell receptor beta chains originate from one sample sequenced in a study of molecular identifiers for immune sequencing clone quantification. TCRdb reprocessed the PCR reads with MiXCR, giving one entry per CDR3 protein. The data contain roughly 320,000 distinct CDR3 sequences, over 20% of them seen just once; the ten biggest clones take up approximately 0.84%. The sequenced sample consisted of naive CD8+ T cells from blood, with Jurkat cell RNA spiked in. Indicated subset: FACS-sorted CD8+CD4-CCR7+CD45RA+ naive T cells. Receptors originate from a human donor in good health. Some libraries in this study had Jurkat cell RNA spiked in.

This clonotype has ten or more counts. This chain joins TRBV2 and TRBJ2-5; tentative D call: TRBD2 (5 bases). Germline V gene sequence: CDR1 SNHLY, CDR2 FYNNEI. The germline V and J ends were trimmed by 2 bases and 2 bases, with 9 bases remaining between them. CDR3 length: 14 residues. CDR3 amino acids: CASSELANQETQYF. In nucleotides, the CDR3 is TGTGCCAGCAGTGAATTAGCGAATCAAGAGACCCAGTACTTC.

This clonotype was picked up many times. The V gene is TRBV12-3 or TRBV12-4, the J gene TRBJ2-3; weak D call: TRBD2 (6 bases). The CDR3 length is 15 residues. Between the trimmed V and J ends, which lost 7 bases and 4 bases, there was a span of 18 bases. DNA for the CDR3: TGTGCCAGCACTTCAAGGAGGGCAGACTCAGATACGCAGTATTTT. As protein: CASTSRRADSDTQYF.

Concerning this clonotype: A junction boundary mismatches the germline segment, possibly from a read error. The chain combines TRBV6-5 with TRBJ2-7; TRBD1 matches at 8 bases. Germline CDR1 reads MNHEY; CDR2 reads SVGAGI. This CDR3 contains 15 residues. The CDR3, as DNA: TGTGCCAGCAGTTCCACAAACAGGGGGAATTACGAGCGGTACTTC. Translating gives CASSSTNRGNYERYF.

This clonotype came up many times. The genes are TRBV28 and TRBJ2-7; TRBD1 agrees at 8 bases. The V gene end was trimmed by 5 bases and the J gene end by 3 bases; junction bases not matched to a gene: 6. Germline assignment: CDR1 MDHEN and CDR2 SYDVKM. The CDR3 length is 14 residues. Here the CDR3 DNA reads TGTGCCAGCAGTCCCGGGGACAGGAGCTACGAGCAGTACTTC. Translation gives CASSPGDRSYEQYF.

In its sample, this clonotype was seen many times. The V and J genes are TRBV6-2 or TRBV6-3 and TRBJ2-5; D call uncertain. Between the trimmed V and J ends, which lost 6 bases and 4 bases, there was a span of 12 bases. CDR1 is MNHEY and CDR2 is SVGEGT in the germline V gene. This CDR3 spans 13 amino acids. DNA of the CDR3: TGTGCCAGCAGGGCCGCGACCGGAGAGACCCAGTACTTC. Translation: CASRAATGETQYF.

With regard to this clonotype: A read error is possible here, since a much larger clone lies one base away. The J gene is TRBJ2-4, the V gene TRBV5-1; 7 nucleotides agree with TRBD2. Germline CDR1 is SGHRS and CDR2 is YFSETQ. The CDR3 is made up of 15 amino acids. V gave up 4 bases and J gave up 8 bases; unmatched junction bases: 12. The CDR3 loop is CASSPGLVATDIQYF. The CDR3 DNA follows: TGCGCCAGCAGCCCCGGACTAGTAGCAACTGACATTCAGTACTTC.

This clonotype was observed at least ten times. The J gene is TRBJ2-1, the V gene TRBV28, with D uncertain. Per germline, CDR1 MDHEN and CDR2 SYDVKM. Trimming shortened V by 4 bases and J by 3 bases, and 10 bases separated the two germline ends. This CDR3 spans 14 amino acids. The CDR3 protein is CASSSSKYYNEQFF. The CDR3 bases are TGTGCCAGCAGTTCCTCCAAATACTACAATGAGCAGTTCTTC.

CDR3: CASSLLRAQETQYF. CDR3 nucleotide sequence: TGTGCCAGCAGCTTACTCAGGGCGCAAGAGACCCAGTACTTC. The chain uses TRBV11-2 and TRBJ2-5, with TRBD1 as a possible D gene (5 bases). Looked up from germline, CDR1 is SGHAT and CDR2 is FQNNGV. Trimming removed 2 bases from V and 2 bases from J, with 9 bases in between. The CDR3 has 14 amino acids.

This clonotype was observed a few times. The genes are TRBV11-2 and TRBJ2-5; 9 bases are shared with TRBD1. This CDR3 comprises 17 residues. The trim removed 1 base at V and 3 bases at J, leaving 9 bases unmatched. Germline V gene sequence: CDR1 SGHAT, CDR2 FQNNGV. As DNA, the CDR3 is TGTGCCAGCAGCTTAGCCCTCCCAAGGACAGGGGAAGAGACCCAGTACTTC. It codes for CASSLALPRTGEETQYF.

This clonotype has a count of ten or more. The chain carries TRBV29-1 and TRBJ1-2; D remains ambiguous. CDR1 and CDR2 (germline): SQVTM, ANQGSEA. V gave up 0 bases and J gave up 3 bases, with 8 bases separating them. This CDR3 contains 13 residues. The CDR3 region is CSVEDSLYYGYTF. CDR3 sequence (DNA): TGCAGCGTTGAAGATTCGCTTTACTATGGCTACACCTTC.

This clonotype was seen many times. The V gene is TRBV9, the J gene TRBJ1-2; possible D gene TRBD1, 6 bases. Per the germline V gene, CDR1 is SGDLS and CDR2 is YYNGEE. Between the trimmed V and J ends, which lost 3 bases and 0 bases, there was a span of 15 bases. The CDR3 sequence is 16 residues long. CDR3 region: CASSGSTGIANYGYTF. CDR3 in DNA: TGTGCCAGCAGCGGATCGACAGGAATAGCTAACTATGGCTACACCTTC.

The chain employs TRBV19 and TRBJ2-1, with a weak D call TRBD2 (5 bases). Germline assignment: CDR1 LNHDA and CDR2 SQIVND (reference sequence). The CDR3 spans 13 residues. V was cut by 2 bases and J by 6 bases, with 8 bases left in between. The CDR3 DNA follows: TGTGCCAGTAGTATAAATCGGGGCAATGAGCAGTTCTTC. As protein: CASSINRGNEQFF.

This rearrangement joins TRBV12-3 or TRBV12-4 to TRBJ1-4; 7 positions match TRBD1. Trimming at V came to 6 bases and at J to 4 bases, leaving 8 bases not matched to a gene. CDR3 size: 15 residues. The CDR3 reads CASRRDGTDNEKLFF. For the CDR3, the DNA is TGTGCCAGCAGGAGGGACGGGACAGATAATGAAAAACTGTTTTTT.

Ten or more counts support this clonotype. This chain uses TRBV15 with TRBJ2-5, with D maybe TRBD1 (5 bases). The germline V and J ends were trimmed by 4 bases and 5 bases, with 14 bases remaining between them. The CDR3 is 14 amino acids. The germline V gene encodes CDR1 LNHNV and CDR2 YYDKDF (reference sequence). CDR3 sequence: CATSKPDSLETQYF. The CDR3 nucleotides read TGTGCCACCAGCAAACCTGACAGTCTCGAGACCCAGTACTTC.

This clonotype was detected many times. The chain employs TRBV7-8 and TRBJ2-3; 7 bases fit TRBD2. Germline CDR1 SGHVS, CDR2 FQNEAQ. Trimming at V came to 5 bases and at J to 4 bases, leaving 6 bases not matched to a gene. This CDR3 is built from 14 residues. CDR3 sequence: CASSSGAAADTQYF. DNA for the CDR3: TGTGCCAGCAGCAGCGGGGCGGCGGCAGATACGCAGTATTTT.

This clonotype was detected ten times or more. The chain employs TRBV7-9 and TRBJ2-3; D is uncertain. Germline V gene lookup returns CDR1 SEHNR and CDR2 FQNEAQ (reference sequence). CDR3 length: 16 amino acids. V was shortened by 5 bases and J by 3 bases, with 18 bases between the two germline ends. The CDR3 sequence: CASSHPWEGLTDTQYF. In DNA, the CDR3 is TGTGCCAGCAGCCATCCGTGGGAAGGGTTGACAGATACGCAGTATTTT.

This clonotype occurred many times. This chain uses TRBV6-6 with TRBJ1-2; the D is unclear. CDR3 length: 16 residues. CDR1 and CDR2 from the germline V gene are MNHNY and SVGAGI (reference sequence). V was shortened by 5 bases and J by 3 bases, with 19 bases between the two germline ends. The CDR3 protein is CASSQTRTPDDYGYTF. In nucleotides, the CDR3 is TGTGCCAGCAGTCAAACCCGGACTCCCGACGACTATGGCTACACCTTC.

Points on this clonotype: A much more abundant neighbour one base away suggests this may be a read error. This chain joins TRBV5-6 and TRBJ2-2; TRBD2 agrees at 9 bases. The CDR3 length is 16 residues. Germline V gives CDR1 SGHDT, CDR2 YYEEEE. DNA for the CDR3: TGTGCCAGCAGCTCCGGGACTAGCAGATACACCGGGGAGCTGCTTTTT. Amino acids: CASSSGTSRYTGELLF.

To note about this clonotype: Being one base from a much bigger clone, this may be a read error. This CDR3 is CASSTLLHTDTQCF. The CDR3 DNA reads TGTGCCAGCAGTACTCTATTACACACAGATACGCAGTGTTTT. This chain uses TRBV27 with TRBJ2-3, with D unclear. The CDR3 extends over 14 amino acids. Per germline, CDR1 MNHEY and CDR2 SMNVEV (reference sequence).

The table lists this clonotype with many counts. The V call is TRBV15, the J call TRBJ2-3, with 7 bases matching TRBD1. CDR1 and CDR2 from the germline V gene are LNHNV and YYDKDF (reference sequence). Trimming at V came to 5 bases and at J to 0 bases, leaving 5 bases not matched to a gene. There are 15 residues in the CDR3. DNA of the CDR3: TGTGCCACCAGCGGGACAGCTTCTAGCACAGATACGCAGTATTTT. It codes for CATSGTASSTDTQYF.

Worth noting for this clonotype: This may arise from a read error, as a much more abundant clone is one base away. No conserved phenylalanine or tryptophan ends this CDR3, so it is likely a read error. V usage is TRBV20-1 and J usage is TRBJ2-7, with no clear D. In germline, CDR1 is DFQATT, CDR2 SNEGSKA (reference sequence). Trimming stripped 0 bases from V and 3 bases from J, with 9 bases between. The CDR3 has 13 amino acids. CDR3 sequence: CSARDVSSYEQYL. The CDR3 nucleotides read TGCAGTGCTAGAGACGTAAGTAGCTACGAGCAGTACCTC.

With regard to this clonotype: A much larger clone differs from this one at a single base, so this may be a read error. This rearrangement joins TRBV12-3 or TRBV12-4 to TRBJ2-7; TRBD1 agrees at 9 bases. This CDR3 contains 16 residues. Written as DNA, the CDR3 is TGTGCCAGCAGTTTAAGTGGGGACAGGGCCTCCTACGAGCGGTACTTC. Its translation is CASSLSGDRASYERYF.

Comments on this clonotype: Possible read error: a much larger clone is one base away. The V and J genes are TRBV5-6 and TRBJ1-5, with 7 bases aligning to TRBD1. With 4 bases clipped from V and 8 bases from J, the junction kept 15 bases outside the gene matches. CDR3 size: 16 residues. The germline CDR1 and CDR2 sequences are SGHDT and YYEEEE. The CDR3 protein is CASSHGVQGPVEPQHF. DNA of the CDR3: TGTGCCAGCAGCCATGGGGTACAGGGGCCTGTGGAGCCCCAGCATTTT.

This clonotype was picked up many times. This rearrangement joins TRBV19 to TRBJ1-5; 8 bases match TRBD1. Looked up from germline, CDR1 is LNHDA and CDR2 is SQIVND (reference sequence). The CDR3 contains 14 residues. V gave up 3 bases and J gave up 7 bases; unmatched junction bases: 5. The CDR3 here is CASSMWAGGQPQHF. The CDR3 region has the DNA TGTGCCAGTAGTATGTGGGCAGGGGGCCAGCCCCAGCATTTT. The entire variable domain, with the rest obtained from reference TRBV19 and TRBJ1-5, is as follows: DGGITQSPKYLFRKEGQNVTLSCEQNLNHDAMYWYRQDPGQGLRLIYYSQIVNDFQKGDIAEGYSVSREKKESFPLTVTSAQKNPTAFYLCASSMWAGGQPQHFGDGTRLSIL.

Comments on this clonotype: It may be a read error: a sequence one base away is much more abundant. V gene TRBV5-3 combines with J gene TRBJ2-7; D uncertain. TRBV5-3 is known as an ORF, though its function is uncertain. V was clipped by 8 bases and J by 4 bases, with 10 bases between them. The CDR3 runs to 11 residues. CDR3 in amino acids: CASSNKYEQYF. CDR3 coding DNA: TGTGCCAGCAGCAACAAGTACGAGCAGTACTTC.

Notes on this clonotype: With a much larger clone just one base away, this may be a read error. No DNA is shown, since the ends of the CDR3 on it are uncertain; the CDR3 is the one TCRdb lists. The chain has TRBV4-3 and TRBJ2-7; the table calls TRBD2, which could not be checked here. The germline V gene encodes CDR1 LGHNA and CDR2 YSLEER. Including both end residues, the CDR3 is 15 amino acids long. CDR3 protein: CASSQVAGGTYEQCF.

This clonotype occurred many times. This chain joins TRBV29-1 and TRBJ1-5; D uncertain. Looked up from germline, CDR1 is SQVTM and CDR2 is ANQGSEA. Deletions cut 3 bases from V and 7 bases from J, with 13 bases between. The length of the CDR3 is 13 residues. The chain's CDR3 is CSVEDGVGQPQHF. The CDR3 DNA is TGCAGCGTTGAGGACGGGGTAGGCCAGCCCCAGCATTTT.

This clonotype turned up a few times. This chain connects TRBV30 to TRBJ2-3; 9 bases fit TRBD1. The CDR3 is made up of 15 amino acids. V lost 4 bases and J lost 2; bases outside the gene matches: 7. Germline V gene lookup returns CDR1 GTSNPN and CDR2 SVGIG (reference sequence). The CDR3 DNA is TGTGCCTGGACTTACAGGGGGCGGTCCACAGATACGCAGTATTTT. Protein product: CAWTYRGRSTDTQYF.

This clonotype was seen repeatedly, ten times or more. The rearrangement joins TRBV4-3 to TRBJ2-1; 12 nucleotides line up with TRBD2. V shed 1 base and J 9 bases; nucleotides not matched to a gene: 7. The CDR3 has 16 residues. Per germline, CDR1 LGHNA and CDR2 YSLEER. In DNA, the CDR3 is TGCGCCAGCAGCCAAGGACTAGCGGGAGTCAGCGGTGAGCAGTTCTTC. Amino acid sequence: CASSQGLAGVSGEQFF.